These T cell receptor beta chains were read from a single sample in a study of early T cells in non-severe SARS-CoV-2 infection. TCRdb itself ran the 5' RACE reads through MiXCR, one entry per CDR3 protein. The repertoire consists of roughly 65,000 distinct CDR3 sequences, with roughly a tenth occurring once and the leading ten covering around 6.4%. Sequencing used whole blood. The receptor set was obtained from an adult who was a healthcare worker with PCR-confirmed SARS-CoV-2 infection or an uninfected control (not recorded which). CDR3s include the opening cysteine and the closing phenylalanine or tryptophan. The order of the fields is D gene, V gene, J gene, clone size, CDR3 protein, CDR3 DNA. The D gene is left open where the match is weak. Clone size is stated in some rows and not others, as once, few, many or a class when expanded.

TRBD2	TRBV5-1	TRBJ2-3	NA	CASSRAGEGTDTQYF	TGCGCCAGCAGCAGAGCGGGAGAGGGCACAGATACGCAGTATTTT
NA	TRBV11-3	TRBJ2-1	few	CASSLEGGGEQFF	TGTGCCAGCAGCTTAGAGGGGGGAGGCGAGCAGTTCTTC
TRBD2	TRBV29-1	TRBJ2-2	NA	CSFSGLAAGELFF	TGCAGCTTCAGTGGACTAGCAGCCGGGGAGCTGTTTTTT
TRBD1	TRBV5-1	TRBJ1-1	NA	CASSLGEGGGVLNTEAFF	TGCGCCAGCAGCTTGGGTGAAGGGGGCGGCGTCCTGAACACTGAAGCTTTCTTT
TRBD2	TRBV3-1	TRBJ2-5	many	CASSLAGAPGETQYF	TGTGCCAGCAGCCTAGCGGGAGCCCCGGGGGAGACCCAGTACTTC
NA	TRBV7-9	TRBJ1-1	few	CASQQGATEAFF	TGTGCCAGTCAACAGGGAGCCACTGAAGCTTTCTTT
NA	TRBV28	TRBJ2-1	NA	CASSSLDSPTYNEQFF	TGTGCCAGCAGTTCACTTGACTCGCCGACCTACAATGAGCAGTTCTTC
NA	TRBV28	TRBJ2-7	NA	CASSSRGPYEQYF	TGTGCCAGCAGTTCGCGGGGTCCCTACGAGCAGTACTTC
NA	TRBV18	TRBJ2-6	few	CASSQIGAVSGANVLTF	TGTGCCAGCTCACAAATCGGAGCCGTCTCTGGGGCCAACGTCCTGACTTTC
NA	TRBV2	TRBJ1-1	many	CASLREGNTEAFF	TGTGCCAGCTTACGGGAAGGGAACACTGAAGCTTTCTTT
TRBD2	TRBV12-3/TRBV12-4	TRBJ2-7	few	CASSSGVPGLAGDLYEQYF	TGTGCCAGCAGTTCAGGGGTGCCGGGACTAGCGGGAGACCTCTACGAGCAGTACTTC
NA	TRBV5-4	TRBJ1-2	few	CASSSVSEGPTYGYTF	TGTGCCAGCAGCTCTGTCTCGGAGGGACCTACCTATGGCTACACCTTC
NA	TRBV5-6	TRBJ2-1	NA	CASSSSALRYNEQFF	TGTGCCAGCAGCTCCTCAGCCCTCCGTTACAATGAGCAGTTCTTC
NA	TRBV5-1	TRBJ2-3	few	CASSNEAGTDTQYF	TGCGCCAGCAGCAACGAAGCGGGCACAGATACGCAGTATTTT
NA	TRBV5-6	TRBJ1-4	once	CASNSATNEKLFF	TGTGCCAGCAACTCGGCAACTAATGAAAAACTGTTTTTT
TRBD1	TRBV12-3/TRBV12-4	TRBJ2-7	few	CASSFPETGSYEQYF	TGTGCCAGCAGCTTCCCGGAGACAGGGTCCTACGAGCAGTACTTC
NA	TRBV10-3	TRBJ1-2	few	CAISEAENYGYTF	TGTGCCATCAGTGAGGCGGAAAACTATGGCTACACCTTC
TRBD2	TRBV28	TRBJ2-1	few	CASRPGTSLTLNNEQFF	TGTGCCAGCAGACCTGGGACTAGCCTTACCTTAAACAATGAGCAGTTCTTC
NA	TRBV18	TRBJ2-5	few	CASSPPGFSGEETQYF	TGTGCCAGCTCACCACCGGGATTTTCAGGGGAAGAGACCCAGTACTTC
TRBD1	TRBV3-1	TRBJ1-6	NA	CASSQMHRGLSPLHF	TGTGCCAGCAGCCAAATGCACAGGGGACTTTCACCCCTCCACTTT